The next 23 T cell receptor beta chains were all read from a single sample in a study of CD8 T cells in ankylosing spondylitis. MiXCR, applied by TCRdb to the 5' RACE reads, yields one record per CDR3 protein. The table lists roughly 150,000 distinct CDR3 sequences, under 35% of them singletons. Sequencing was performed on synovial fluid, either unsorted or a sorted T cell fraction (not recorded which). Every receptor here comes from a male donor with ankylosing spondylitis.

This clonotype was seen repeatedly, ten times or more. The V and J genes are TRBV12-3 or TRBV12-4 and TRBJ2-4; 8 bases map to TRBD2. The CDR3 contains 14 residues. Trimming cost V 3 bases and J 7 bases; bases outside gene matches: 5. This CDR3 is CASSLGSGSNIQYF. The CDR3 DNA reads as TGTGCCAGCAGTTTGGGAAGCGGGAGTAACATTCAGTACTTC.

The chain has TRBV7-9 and TRBJ2-2; maybe TRBD1 (6 bases). From germline, CDR1 is SEHNR and CDR2 FQNEAQ (reference sequence). The CDR3 is made up of 17 amino acids. Trimming left V 5 bases short and J 0 bases short, with 16 bases between. CDR3 coding DNA: TGTGCCAGCAGCCTTAGGACCAGGGGTGCGAACACCGGGGAGCTGTTTTTT. Translating it yields CASSLRTRGANTGELFF.

This clonotype was detected many times. The chain uses TRBV27 and TRBJ2-7, with D maybe TRBD2 (5 bases). The CDR3 is 16 residues long. Germline loops: CDR1 MNHEY, CDR2 SMNVEV (reference sequence). Trimming pared 5 bases from V and 0 bases from J, leaving 17 bases between. This chain's CDR3 is CASSPGGLGSSYEQYF. DNA of the CDR3: TGTGCCAGCAGTCCTGGCGGGCTTGGGAGCTCCTACGAGCAGTACTTC.

This rearrangement joins TRBV20-1 to TRBJ2-7; 9 nucleotides agree with TRBD2. This CDR3 has 15 amino acids. CDR1 is DFQATT, CDR2 SNEGSKA, per germline (reference sequence). V gave up 0 bases and J gave up 4 bases; unmatched junction bases: 7. Here the CDR3 DNA reads TGCAGTGCTAGAGAAGGGGCTAGCGGGGCGTACGAGCAGTACTTC. Amino acids: CSAREGASGAYEQYF.

This sequence joins TRBV12-3 or TRBV12-4 and TRBJ1-1; D is unclear. The CDR3 is 11 amino acids. The V gene lost 5 bases and the J gene lost 10 bases, with 11 bases spanning the gap. This CDR3 is CASSPAGSAFF. For the CDR3, the DNA is TGTGCCAGCAGTCCGGCGGGATCAGCTTTCTTT.

The chain carries TRBV6-1 and TRBJ2-2; TRBD1 is a possible D gene (6 bases). Trimming removed 4 bases from V and 5 bases from J, with 14 bases in between. This CDR3 comprises 15 residues. Per germline, CDR1 MNHNS and CDR2 SASEGT. The CDR3 spells CASSVEQGSTGELFF. CDR3 coding DNA: TGTGCCAGCAGTGTAGAACAGGGTTCTACCGGGGAGCTGTTTTTT.

This clonotype has more than one count but fewer than ten. The chain couples TRBV20-1 to TRBJ2-3; D tentatively fits TRBD1 or TRBD2 (5 bases each). Trimming stripped 5 bases from V and 3 bases from J, with 12 bases between. The CDR3 contains 13 residues. The germline V gene has CDR1 DFQATT and CDR2 SNEGSKA (reference sequence). The CDR3 coding sequence is TGCAGTGCTGGGTTTGGGGGAACAGATACGCAGTATTTT. It codes for CSAGFGGTDTQYF.

The chain joins TRBV6-5 to TRBJ1-1; TRBD1 matches at 8 bases. V gave up 0 bases and J gave up 4 bases; unmatched junction bases: 4. The CDR3 sequence is 15 residues long. Looked up from germline, CDR1 is MNHEY and CDR2 is SVGAGI. This CDR3 is CASSYSNRGFTEAFF. The DNA for the CDR3 is TGTGCCAGCAGTTACTCGAACAGGGGGTTCACTGAAGCTTTCTTT.

This clonotype was recorded many times. J is TRBJ2-7 and V is TRBV7-9; 8 bases map to TRBD1. J was trimmed by 5 bases and V by 5 bases; bases with no gene match: 11. In germline, CDR1 is SEHNR, CDR2 FQNEAQ (reference sequence). The CDR3 covers 15 residues. This CDR3 is CASSPRTGKYNEQYF. For the CDR3, the DNA is TGTGCCAGCAGCCCCCGGACAGGGAAATACAACGAGCAGTACTTC.

This clonotype has a handful of counts. V and J are TRBV10-1 and TRBJ2-1; TRBD2 matches at 11 bases. CDR1 is WNHNN, CDR2 SYGVQD, per germline (reference sequence). V lost 5 bases, J lost 4 bases, and 10 bases stayed unmatched. This CDR3 comprises 17 residues. The CDR3 loop reads CASSRSMTSGAYNEQFF. CDR3 bases: TGCGCCAGCAGTCGTTCCATGACTAGCGGGGCGTACAATGAGCAGTTCTTC.

The chain is built from TRBV12-3 or TRBV12-4 and TRBJ2-6, with D maybe TRBD2 (5 bases). The CDR3 spans 16 residues. The V and J ends lost 1 base and 0 bases respectively, with 7 bases between them. The CDR3 is CASSLGGFSGANVLTF. In nucleotides, the CDR3 is TGTGCCAGCAGTTTAGGAGGGTTCTCTGGGGCCAACGTCCTGACTTTC.

The chain couples TRBV5-1 to TRBJ1-1; tentative D call: TRBD1 (6 bases). The CDR3 totals 15 residues. V shed 2 bases and J shed 2 bases, with 13 bases lying between them. The germline gives CDR1 SGHRS, CDR2 YFSETQ. CDR3 in DNA: TGCGCCAGCAGCTTCGGGACACGGACTAACACTGAAGCTTTCTTT. Translating gives CASSFGTRTNTEAFF.

The rearrangement uses TRBV12-3 or TRBV12-4 and TRBJ1-5, with D unclear. This CDR3 comprises 12 residues. The V and J ends lost 4 bases and 15 bases respectively, with 16 bases between them. DNA for the CDR3: TGTGCCAGCAGTTATAGCGAAGTTCAACTGCATTTT. Translation gives CASSYSEVQLHF.

This clonotype was observed a few times. The chain has TRBV7-3 and TRBJ2-3; no clear D. The CDR3 is made up of 12 amino acids. Germline loops: CDR1 SGHTA, CDR2 FQGTGA. V lost 1 base and J 4 bases, leaving 3 bases between the germline ends. CDR3: CASSLNADTQYF. The CDR3 DNA reads TGTGCCAGCAGCTTAAATGCAGATACGCAGTATTTT.

Only one count was recorded for this clonotype. The rearrangement links TRBV10-3 to TRBJ1-4; TRBD1 might be the D (5 bases). Germline V gene data show CDR1 as ENHRY and CDR2 as SYGVKD. The CDR3 is 13 amino acids. The ends were cut back, 11 bases at V and 8 bases at J, with 18 bases in the middle. The CDR3 sequence: CAVTRDPTEKLFF. The DNA of the CDR3 is TGTGCCGTCACCCGGGACCCCACAGAAAAACTGTTTTTT.

The DNA of the CDR3 is TGTGCCAGCAGCTTAGTTTGGGAAGATACGCAGTATTTT. It is translated as CASSLVWEDTQYF. V usage is TRBV7-2 and J usage is TRBJ2-3; no reliable D call. The germline CDR1 and CDR2 sequences are SGHTA and FQGNSA. The CDR3 is made up of 13 amino acids. The germline V and J ends were trimmed by 1 base and 5 bases, with 7 bases remaining between them. The complete variable domain, with remaining parts taken from reference TRBV7-2 and TRBJ2-3, reads GAGVSQSPSNKVTEKGKDVELRCDPISGHTALYWYRQSLGQGLEFLIYFQGNSAPDKSGLPSDRFSAERTGGSVSTLTIQRTQQEDSAVYLCASSLVWEDTQYFGPGTRLTVL.

This clonotype was picked up many times. This chain connects TRBV28 to TRBJ1-1, with a weak D call TRBD1 (6 bases). Trimming pared 6 bases from V and 8 bases from J, leaving 16 bases between. The CDR3 has 13 amino acids. The germline V gene encodes CDR1 MDHEN and CDR2 SYDVKM. In DNA, the CDR3 is TGTGCCAGCAGGCCGGACAGCAGATTAGAAGCTTTCTTT. Translating gives CASRPDSRLEAFF.

This clonotype has a count of ten or more. The rearrangement uses TRBV5-1 and TRBJ2-7; D unclear. Trimming removed 0 bases from V and 2 bases from J, with 9 bases in between. CDR3 length equals 14 residues. The germline V gene encodes CDR1 SGHRS and CDR2 YFSETQ. CDR3 nucleotides: TGCGCCAGCAGCTTGGTCGTCAGTCCCTACGAGCAGTACTTC. This codes for CASSLVVSPYEQYF.

In this sample, this clonotype turned up a few times. This chain joins TRBV9 and TRBJ2-3; no clear D. This CDR3 is 16 amino acids long. Germline V gene sequence: CDR1 SGDLS, CDR2 YYNGEE. V dropped 3 bases and J dropped 0 bases, with 14 bases sitting between them. The chain's CDR3 is CASSAGLQISTDTQYF. The CDR3 DNA reads as TGTGCCAGCAGCGCCGGCCTACAGATTAGCACAGATACGCAGTATTTT.

The gene calls are TRBV7-2 and TRBJ2-2, with D uncertain. Trimming took off 6 bases at V and 0 bases at J, with 8 bases between the two ends. Germline assignment: CDR1 SGHTA and CDR2 FQGNSA. CDR3 length: 14 residues. The CDR3 is CASRVTANTGELFF. For the CDR3, the DNA is TGTGCCAGCAGGGTCACAGCGAACACCGGGGAGCTGTTTTTT.

The chain combines TRBV7-8 with TRBJ2-2, with D uncertain. Trimming left V 8 bases short and J 0 bases short, with 10 bases between. The CDR3 is made up of 14 amino acids. CDR1 is SGHVS, CDR2 FQNEAQ, per germline. This CDR3 reads CASRLYPNTGELFF. CDR3 sequence (DNA): TGTGCCAGCCGTCTATATCCGAACACCGGGGAGCTGTTTTTT. Supplemented by reference TRBV7-8 and TRBJ2-2, the full variable domain reads GAGVSQSPRYKVAKRGQDVALRCDPISGHVSLFWYQQALGQGPEFLTYFQNEAQLDKSGLPSDRFFAERPEGSVSTLKIQRTQQEDSAVYLCASRLYPNTGELFFGEGSRLTVL.

In its sample, this clonotype was seen a few times. This chain uses TRBV6-1 with TRBJ2-1; D not resolved. This CDR3 comprises 11 residues. The V and J ends lost 1 base and 14 bases respectively, with 9 bases between them. Germline V gene lookup returns CDR1 MNHNS and CDR2 SASEGT. This CDR3 is CASSEEMYKFF. The CDR3 nucleotides are TGTGCCAGCAGTGAAGAAATGTATAAGTTCTTC.

This clonotype was recorded a few times. The genes are TRBV19 and TRBJ1-5; 7 bases align to TRBD1. The CDR3 contains 14 residues. With V trimmed by 7 bases and J by 3 bases, 6 bases remained unmatched. Germline CDR1 and CDR2: LNHDA and SQIVND (reference sequence). In DNA, the CDR3 is TGTGCCAGTACCCAAGGGACAGTCAATCAGCCCCAGCATTTT. This sequence encodes CASTQGTVNQPQHF.